This T cell receptor beta chain was recorded in a study of blood T cell repertoires in COVID-19. Study in general: Italy, Spain and the United States were the sources of the convalescent and acute COVID-19 samples. T cells, B-cell-depleted T cells, or PBMCs supplied cDNA or gDNA.

The length of the CDR3 is 14 residues. Germline-derived CDR1 and CDR2 are SGHDT and YYEEEE. Trimming at V came to 5 bases and at J to 5 bases, leaving 7 bases not matched to a gene. In the authors' methods: Estimates of nucleated cell counts were drawn from the amplification of reference gene primers. Clones were read by immunoSEQ multiplex PCR, and TCRdb kept only the in-frame ones, dropping some. V, J and clone size are taken as reported in that table, and D and trimming were inferred from the DNA itself. The table has under 200,000 clones, around 90% seen once. The receptor comes from a middle-aged man with acute or convalescent COVID-19. Sequenced sample: peripheral blood. The rearrangement joins TRBV5-6 to TRBJ2-1, with TRBD2 matching 7 bases. The CDR3 loop is CASSSGTNNNEQFF. In nucleotides, the CDR3 is TGTGCCAGCAGTTCCGGGACTAACAACAATGAGCAGTTCTTC.